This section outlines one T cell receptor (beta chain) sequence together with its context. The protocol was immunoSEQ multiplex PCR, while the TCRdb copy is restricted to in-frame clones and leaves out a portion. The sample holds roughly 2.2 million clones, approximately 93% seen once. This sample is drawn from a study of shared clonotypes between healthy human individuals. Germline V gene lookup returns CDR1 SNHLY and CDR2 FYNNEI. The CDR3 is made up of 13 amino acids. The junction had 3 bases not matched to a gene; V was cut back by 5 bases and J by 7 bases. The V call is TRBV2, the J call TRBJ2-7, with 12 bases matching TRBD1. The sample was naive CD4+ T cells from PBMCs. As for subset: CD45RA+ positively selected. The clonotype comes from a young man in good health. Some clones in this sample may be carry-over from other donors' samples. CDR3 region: CASSRDRGLEQYF. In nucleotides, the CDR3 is TGTGCCAGCAGTCGGGACAGGGGGCTGGAGCAGTACTTC.